These 26 T cell receptor beta chains were sequenced from one sample in a study of blood T cell repertoires in COVID-19. This table comes from immunoSEQ multiplex PCR, and its TCRdb copy is limited to in-frame clones, with some not included. The repertoire holds 120,000 to 150,000 clones, with roughly 88% as singletons. Sequenced material: peripheral blood. Every receptor here comes from a man in his sixties with active or convalescent COVID-19.

The genes are TRBV15 and TRBJ2-7; the D gene is possibly TRBD2 (5 bases). Trimming pared 2 bases from V and 7 bases from J, leaving 15 bases between. This CDR3 has 14 amino acids. Looked up from germline, CDR1 is LNHNV and CDR2 is YYDKDF (reference sequence). The DNA for the CDR3 is TGTGCCACCAGCAGACCCGGCGGGCTGAAGGAGCAGTACTTC. Amino acids: CATSRPGGLKEQYF.

The V and J genes are TRBV9 and TRBJ1-2; 7 bases are a match to TRBD1. The ends lost 3 bases at V and 2 bases at J; junction bases unmatched: 4. The CDR3 is 14 amino acids. The germline V gene has CDR1 SGDLS and CDR2 YYNGEE. CDR3 DNA sequence: TGTGCCAGCAGCGACCCACAGGGGAACTATGGCTACACCTTC. This encodes CASSDPQGNYGYTF.

The V and J genes are TRBV12-3 or TRBV12-4 and TRBJ2-7; possibly TRBD2 for D (6 bases). The V gene lost 8 bases and the J gene lost 4 bases, with 12 bases spanning the gap. The CDR3 totals 12 residues. The CDR3 loop reads CASGAGRYEQYF. In DNA, the CDR3 is TGTGCCAGCGGTGCGGGGCGATACGAGCAGTACTTC.

To note about this clone: One end of the junction varies from germline; a read error may be responsible. This chain joins TRBV19 and TRBJ1-6, with TRBD1 matching 8 bases. Per the germline V gene, CDR1 is LNHDA and CDR2 is SQIVND (reference sequence). CDR3 length equals 15 residues. The CDR3 nucleotides read TGTGCCAGTAGTATACGGCCAGGGGGCCATTCACCCCCCCACTTT. It specifies CASSIRPGGHSPPHF.

V gene TRBV14 combines with J gene TRBJ1-3; D not resolved. The CDR3 totals 15 residues. Germline CDR1 reads SGHDN; CDR2 reads FVKESK. V lost 1 base and J lost 5, with 12 bases in between. The CDR3 coding sequence is TGTGCCAGCAGCCAAGGGCAGGCGCCACGAAACACCATATATTTT. As protein: CASSQGQAPRNTIYF.

This clone was seen only a few times. The gene calls are TRBV28 and TRBJ1-6; 8 bases map to TRBD1. V shed 3 bases, J shed 7 bases, and the junction held 2 bases outside the gene matches. This CDR3 contains 14 residues. CDR1 and CDR2 (germline): MDHEN, SYDVKM. CDR3 amino acids: CASSLGDRNSPLHF. The CDR3 bases are TGTGCCAGCAGTTTGGGGGACAGGAATTCACCCCTCCACTTT.

The chain uses TRBV28 and TRBJ2-7; 8 bases align to TRBD1. J was trimmed by 2 bases and V by 7 bases; bases with no gene match: 13. The germline V gene has CDR1 MDHEN and CDR2 SYDVKM. This CDR3 region has 16 residues. The CDR3 region has the DNA TGTGCCAGCACCTTTAAGGGGACAGGACGAACCTACGAGCAGTACTTC. Its protein product is CASTFKGTGRTYEQYF.

The chain has TRBV2 and TRBJ1-4; D may be TRBD1 (5 bases). V lost 5 bases and J 7 bases, leaving 17 bases between the germline ends. This CDR3 spans 15 amino acids. The germline CDR1 and CDR2 sequences are SNHLY and FYNNEI. The CDR3 DNA is TGTGCCAGCAGTCTCCAGGGAAAGGAGGGTGAAAAACTGTTTTTT. This translates into CASSLQGKEGEKLFF.

The genes are TRBV12-3 or TRBV12-4 and TRBJ1-2; 7 bases are shared with TRBD1. After removal of 5 bases from V and 3 bases from J, the junction contained 3 bases not matched to a gene. This CDR3 has 13 residues. CDR3 DNA: TGTGCCAGCAGTATCGGGACAGACTATGGCTACACCTTC. Its protein is CASSIGTDYGYTF.

This clone has just one count. The chain recombines TRBV18 with TRBJ1-2; 8 bases map to TRBD1. From germline, CDR1 is KGHSH and CDR2 LQKENI. The CDR3 loop spans 13 amino acids. The J segment lost 5 bases and the V segment lost 2 bases, leaving 1 base of the junction unmatched. CDR3 in DNA: TGTGCCAGCTCACCAGACAGGGGTTATGGCTACACCTTC. Its protein is CASSPDRGYGYTF.

The sample holds one count of this clone. The V and J genes are TRBV4-3 and TRBJ2-3; TRBD2 matches 7 bases. CDR1 is LGHNA, CDR2 YSLEER, per germline. The CDR3 extends over 18 amino acids. V shed 3 bases and J 4 bases; nucleotides not matched to a gene: 16. The CDR3 here is CASSHQDLGGRRADTQYF. Here the CDR3 DNA reads TGCGCCAGCAGCCACCAAGATTTGGGAGGGAGGCGCGCAGATACGCAGTATTTT.

V is TRBV28 and J is TRBJ1-4, with 7 bases that match TRBD1. Looked up from germline, CDR1 is MDHEN and CDR2 is SYDVKM. CDR3 size: 16 residues. V was pared by 3 bases and J by 4 bases, with 8 bases of the junction left unmatched. CDR3 DNA: TGTGCCAGCAGTTTCACATTCCAGGGGGTTAATGAAAAACTGTTTTTT. Translated: CASSFTFQGVNEKLFF. The full variable domain, rest sourced from reference TRBV28 and TRBJ1-4, is DVKVTQSSRYLVKRTGEKVFLECVQDMDHENMFWYRQDPGLGLRLIYFSYDVKMKEKGDIPEGYSVSREKKERFSLILESASTNQTSMYLCASSFTFQGVNEKLFFGSGTQLSVL.

The CDR3: CASSTDVGADGELFF. CDR3 nucleotide sequence: TGTGCCAGCAGCACCGACGTGGGGGCGGACGGGGAGCTGTTTTTT. The chain couples TRBV7-6 to TRBJ2-2; tentative D call: TRBD1 (6 bases). V lost 5 bases, J lost 7 bases, and 17 bases lay in between. This CDR3 has 15 amino acids. The germline CDR1 and CDR2 sequences are SGHVS and FNYEAQ.

This sequence joins TRBV19 and TRBJ1-5; D might be TRBD1 (6 bases). This CDR3 is 13 amino acids long. The germline V gene encodes CDR1 LNHDA and CDR2 SQIVND (reference sequence). V shed 8 bases and J shed 4 bases, with 12 bases lying between them. The CDR3 DNA reads TGTGCCAGTGGTCAGGGGTGGAATCAGCCCCAGCATTTT. It translates to CASGQGWNQPQHF.

The chain links TRBV10-3 to TRBJ2-7; TRBD1 matches at 7 bases. The germline V gene encodes CDR1 ENHRY and CDR2 SYGVKD. V shed 4 bases and J 5 bases; nucleotides not matched to a gene: 11. CDR3 length: 15 residues. The CDR3 DNA follows: TGTGCCATCAGTGGCCCCACAGGGGAGAAGGACGAGCAGTACTTC. Protein: CAISGPTGEKDEQYF.

V and J are TRBV28 and TRBJ2-2, with D possibly matching TRBD1 (6 bases). Germline V CDR1 and CDR2: MDHEN, SYDVKM. CDR3 length: 14 residues. V lost 4 bases, J lost 2 bases, and 8 bases lay in between. CDR3 region: CASSWTANTGELFF. The CDR3 DNA reads as TGTGCCAGCAGTTGGACAGCAAACACCGGGGAGCTGTTTTTT.

This CDR3 is CASSLSEGARDEQYF. The CDR3 bases are TGTGCCAGCAGTTTATCAGAGGGCGCAAGAGACGAGCAGTACTTC. The chain has TRBV27 and TRBJ2-7; a possible D gene is TRBD2 (5 bases). The germline V and J ends were trimmed by 0 bases and 5 bases, with 14 bases remaining between them. CDR1 and CDR2 from the germline V gene are MNHEY and SMNVEV (reference sequence). CDR3 length: 15 amino acids.

This clone was counted only a few times. The rearrangement links TRBV18 to TRBJ1-3, with 7 bases lining up with TRBD1. The CDR3 is 16 residues long. Unmatched junction bases numbered 8, after V lost 6 bases and J lost 0 bases. Germline V gene lookup returns CDR1 KGHSH and CDR2 LQKENI. CDR3 DNA: TGTGCCAGCTCCGCGGGACAGCTTGACTCTGGAAACACCATATATTTT. This gives the protein CASSAGQLDSGNTIYF.

The chain employs TRBV18 and TRBJ2-7; 9 bases line up with TRBD1. V was clipped by 6 bases and J by 3 bases; unmatched bases: 6. The CDR3 is 14 amino acids. From germline, CDR1 is KGHSH and CDR2 LQKENI. CDR3 sequence (DNA): TGTGCCAGCTCGCCCGGGACAGGGCGCTACGAGCAGTACTTC. Protein sequence: CASSPGTGRYEQYF. Supplemented by reference TRBV18 and TRBJ2-7, the full variable domain reads NAGVMQNPRHLVRRRGQEARLRCSPMKGHSHVYWYRQLPEEGLKFMVYLQKENIIDESGMPKERFSAEFPKEGPSILRIQQVVRGDSAAYFCASSPGTGRYEQYFGPGTRLTVT.

This chain uses TRBV7-9 with TRBJ2-1; 8 bases are shared with TRBD1. V gave up 4 bases and J gave up 8 bases; unmatched junction bases: 10. From germline, CDR1 is SEHNR and CDR2 FQNEAQ (reference sequence). The CDR3 length is 15 residues. In nucleotides, the CDR3 is TGTGCCAGCAGCTCCCCCAGGGCAGGGGGCTATGAGCAGTTCTTC. This sequence encodes CASSSPRAGGYEQFF.

The rearrangement joins TRBV28 to TRBJ1-5, with D unresolved. CDR1 and CDR2 (germline): MDHEN, SYDVKM. The CDR3 length is 15 residues. V shed 3 bases and J shed 11 bases, with 20 bases lying between them. CDR3 loop: CASSLDGLYRVTQHF. The CDR3 coding sequence is TGTGCCAGCAGTTTGGACGGACTGTACCGTGTGACCCAGCATTTT.

The chain uses TRBV18 and TRBJ1-5, with a weak D call TRBD1 (5 bases). V was clipped by 3 bases and J by 1 base, with 10 bases between them. The CDR3 runs to 15 residues. Germline-derived CDR1 and CDR2 are KGHSH and LQKENI. The DNA for the CDR3 is TGTGCCAGCTCACCTGGCCGGGGGAGCAATCAGCCCCAGCATTTT. It yields the protein CASSPGRGSNQPQHF. Full variable domain (outside the CDR3, taken from reference TRBV18 and TRBJ1-5): NAGVMQNPRHLVRRRGQEARLRCSPMKGHSHVYWYRQLPEEGLKFMVYLQKENIIDESGMPKERFSAEFPKEGPSILRIQQVVRGDSAAYFCASSPGRGSNQPQHFGDGTRLSIL.

This clone appeared a single time. The same CDR3 can be traced to other DNA sequences in this sample. The chain is built from TRBV6-5 and TRBJ1-6; TRBD1 matches 9 bases. J gave up 7 bases and V 5 bases, and 3 bases lay outside the gene matches. Germline values: CDR1 MNHEY, CDR2 SVGAGI. The CDR3 has 14 residues. CDR3 nucleotide sequence: TGTGCCAGCAGTATAGGACAGGGGAATTCACCCCTCCACTTT. It codes for CASSIGQGNSPLHF.

The chain carries TRBV19 and TRBJ1-1; maybe TRBD1 (6 bases). This CDR3 has 15 amino acids. V dropped 8 bases and J dropped 4 bases, with 20 bases sitting between them. In germline, CDR1 is LNHDA, CDR2 SQIVND (reference sequence). The CDR3 sequence: CASQPPGGRITEAFF. The CDR3 DNA is TGTGCCAGTCAACCCCCCGGGGGGCGCATCACTGAAGCTTTCTTT.

As DNA, the CDR3 is TGTGCCAGTAGTATCGGCCTAGCGGGATCATACAATGAGCAGTTCTTC. Residues: CASSIGLAGSYNEQFF. J is TRBJ2-1 and V is TRBV19; the match to TRBD2 covers 9 bases. With 3 bases clipped from V and 4 bases from J, the junction kept 7 bases outside the gene matches. Per the germline V gene, CDR1 is LNHDA and CDR2 is SQIVND (reference sequence). The CDR3 has 16 amino acids.

This clone was counted a single time. The chain uses TRBV28 and TRBJ2-3; tentative D call: TRBD1 (5 bases). Germline lookup yields CDR1 MDHEN and CDR2 SYDVKM. This CDR3 spans 14 amino acids. V lost 6 bases and J lost 3, with 13 bases in between. CDR3 in DNA: TGTGCCAGCAGCAGGGTGAGATGGACAGATACGCAGTATTTT. This sequence encodes CASSRVRWTDTQYF.